What follows describes a single T cell receptor beta chain. Per the authors' pipeline: Reference gene primer amplification yielded estimated nucleated cell counts. The assay was immunoSEQ multiplex PCR, and TCRdb's table has in-frame clones only and misses some. Clonal size and the V and J genes are those of that table, whereas D and trimming came from the DNA. The profile shows some 260,000 clones, 60% to 75% of them singletons. Trimming pared 5 bases from V and 6 bases from J, leaving 18 bases between. Germline-derived CDR1 and CDR2 are SGDLS and YYNGEE. The CDR3 runs to 15 residues. This record comes from a study of blood T cell repertoires in COVID-19. Study in general: The origin of the acute and convalescent COVID-19 samples was the United States, Italy and Spain. T cells, B-cell-depleted T cells, or PBMCs supplied cDNA or gDNA.

The material sequenced was peripheral blood. The rearrangement links TRBV9 to TRBJ2-1; possibly TRBD2 for D (6 bases). The source of this sequence is a woman of 80 years or more with acute or convalescent COVID-19. This CDR3 is CASSLGGVPPNEQFF. The CDR3 DNA follows: TGTGCCAGCAGTCTTGGCGGGGTACCCCCCAATGAGCAGTTCTTC.